Below, 20 T cell receptor beta chains from the same sample are listed, as sequenced in a study of blood T cell repertoires in COVID-19. Generated by immunoSEQ multiplex PCR, the TCRdb table keeps only in-frame clones and is missing some. The data contain under 300,000 clones, approximately 84% of them singletons. The specimen was PBMCs or T cells enriched from blood (not recorded which). The receptor source for this set is a man aged 35 to 55 who had recovered from COVID-19.

V gene TRBV5-6 combines with J gene TRBJ1-2; no reliable D call. The CDR3 has 15 residues. Trimming pared 2 bases from V and 5 bases from J, leaving 16 bases between. Germline V gene lookup returns CDR1 SGHDT and CDR2 YYEEEE. The CDR3 sequence: CASSFRAQVYYGYTF. In DNA, the CDR3 is TGTGCCAGCAGCTTCCGCGCGCAGGTTTATTATGGCTACACCTTC.

The chain carries TRBV7-9 and TRBJ1-1; D is unresolved. The CDR3 runs to 13 residues. CDR1 is SEHNR, CDR2 FQNEAQ, per germline (reference sequence). Trimming cost V 3 bases and J 4 bases, with 9 bases left between them. The CDR3 DNA follows: TGTGCCAGCAGCTTCGTAGGGAGCACTGAAGCTTTCTTT. Its protein product is CASSFVGSTEAFF.

This clone occurred a few times. The chain uses TRBV28 and TRBJ1-5; 12 nucleotides match TRBD1. Germline V gene sequence: CDR1 MDHEN, CDR2 SYDVKM. The CDR3 runs to 15 residues. The ends lost 3 bases at V and 6 bases at J; junction bases unmatched: 3. The CDR3 DNA is TGTGCCAGCAGTTTGGGACAGGGGGCTGGTCAGCCCCAGCATTTT. Translated: CASSLGQGAGQPQHF.

The chain recombines TRBV3-1 (or the pseudogene TRBV3-2) with TRBJ2-7, with 12 bases aligning to TRBD2. V lost 3 bases and J lost 3; bases outside the gene matches: 12. CDR3 size: 18 residues. CDR1 and CDR2 (germline): LGHDT, YNNKEL (reference sequence). The DNA for the CDR3 is TGTGCCAGCAGCCATAGGGCTAGCGGGGGGGGAGAAGGCTACGAGCAGTACTTC. The encoded protein is CASSHRASGGGEGYEQYF.

This chain joins TRBV7-9 and TRBJ2-3; a weak D match, TRBD1 (6 bases). CDR1 is SEHNR and CDR2 is FQNEAQ in the germline V gene (reference sequence). The CDR3 sequence is 12 residues long. V shed 6 bases and J shed 5 bases, with 9 bases lying between them. The CDR3 loop reads CASRDRKDTQYF. The CDR3 DNA is TGTGCCAGCAGAGACAGGAAAGATACGCAGTATTTT.

This clone has just one count. This chain links TRBV7-9 with TRBJ1-3, with 10 bases identical to TRBD1. The CDR3 consists of 16 residues. From germline, CDR1 is SEHNR and CDR2 FQNEAQ (reference sequence). Trimming cost V 4 bases and J 2 bases; bases outside gene matches: 5. CDR3 sequence reads: CASSSPGQGTGNTIYF. DNA for the CDR3: TGTGCCAGCAGCTCCCCGGGACAGGGGACTGGAAACACCATATATTTT.

The chain employs TRBV30 and TRBJ2-5; a weak D match, TRBD1 (6 bases). This CDR3 spans 15 amino acids. Trimming shortened V by 2 bases and J by 5 bases, and 18 bases separated the two germline ends. Germline V gives CDR1 GTSNPN, CDR2 SVGIG (reference sequence). The CDR3 nucleotides are TGTGCCTGGAGTACAGCAGCAGGGGTAGGGGAGACCCAGTACTTC. Amino acid sequence: CAWSTAAGVGETQYF. Full variable domain (outside the CDR3, taken from reference TRBV30 and TRBJ2-5): SQTIHQWPATLVQPVGSPLSLECTVEGTSNPNLYWYRQAAGRGLQLLFYSVGIGQISSEVPQNLSASRPQDRQFILSSKKLLLSDSGFYLCAWSTAAGVGETQYFGPGTRLLVL.

The chain couples TRBV28 to TRBJ2-1; TRBD2 matches 16 bases. The CDR3 spans 15 residues. Germline V CDR1 and CDR2: MDHEN, SYDVKM. V trimming: 5 bases; J trimming: 12 bases; junction bases outside the gene matches: 7. CDR3 region: CASSPGTSGRAVQFF. The DNA for the CDR3 is TGTGCCAGCAGTCCGGGGACTAGCGGGAGGGCCGTGCAGTTCTTC.

V gene TRBV10-1 combines with J gene TRBJ2-3, with TRBD1 matching 8 bases. Unmatched junction bases numbered 7, after V lost 4 bases and J lost 10 bases. The length of the CDR3 is 13 residues. In germline, CDR1 is WNHNN, CDR2 SYGVQD (reference sequence). In DNA, the CDR3 is TGCGCCAGCAGTGGGACAGGGAAAGGGGCGCAGTATTTT. It is translated as CASSGTGKGAQYF.

This chain links TRBV7-3 with TRBJ2-3, with D tentatively TRBD1 (6 bases). V was clipped by 5 bases and J by 0 bases, with 15 bases between them. This CDR3 is 16 amino acids long. Germline CDR1 and CDR2: SGHTA and FQGTGA. In DNA, the CDR3 is TGTGCCAGCAGCACTGGGGACATCCCTAGCACAGATACGCAGTATTTT. Amino acids: CASSTGDIPSTDTQYF. The whole variable domain, remainder taken from reference TRBV7-3 and TRBJ2-3, is GAGVSQTPSNKVTEKGKYVELRCDPISGHTALYWYRQSLGQGPEFLIYFQGTGAADDSGLPNDRFFAVRPEGSVSTLKIQRTERGDSAVYLCASSTGDIPSTDTQYFGPGTRLTVL.

The chain employs TRBV7-9 and TRBJ1-2; 10 nucleotides line up with TRBD1. In germline, CDR1 is SEHNR, CDR2 FQNEAQ (reference sequence). This CDR3 region has 13 residues. Trimming took 4 bases from V and 8 from J; bases not matched to a gene: 4. CDR3 DNA: TGTGCCAGCAGCTCCAGGGACAGGGGCGGCTACACCTTC. This encodes CASSSRDRGGYTF.

Only a few counts were recorded for this clone. V usage is TRBV5-1 and J usage is TRBJ1-1; TRBD1 aligns across 7 bases. Trimming removed 4 bases from V and 1 base from J; junction bases left unmatched: 7. This CDR3 has 15 amino acids. The germline V gene encodes CDR1 SGHRS and CDR2 YFSETQ. The CDR3 DNA follows: TGCGCCAGCAGCGAAATCAGGGGGACGAACACTGAAGCTTTCTTT. The encoded protein is CASSEIRGTNTEAFF.

The chain has TRBV4-2 and TRBJ1-2; TRBD1 matches 9 bases. Losses at the gene ends were 3 bases for V and 14 bases for J; bases not matched to a gene: 4. CDR3 length: 11 residues. Germline CDR1 reads LGHNA; CDR2 reads YNFKEQ. As DNA, the CDR3 is TGTGCCAGCAGCCAGACAGGGGGGGCTACCTTC. This translates into CASSQTGGATF.

The rearrangement links TRBV11-1 to TRBJ2-2; D possibly corresponds to TRBD2 (5 bases). This CDR3 region has 16 residues. In germline, CDR1 is SGHAT, CDR2 FQDESV (reference sequence). V was trimmed by 4 bases and J by 4 bases, leaving 16 bases between them. The CDR3 here is CASSSPLWAGTGELFF. CDR3 in DNA: TGTGCCAGCAGCTCCCCTCTGTGGGCGGGCACCGGGGAGCTGTTTTTT.

The rearrangement links TRBV29-1 to TRBJ1-1; 7 nucleotides agree with TRBD1. The CDR3 totals 15 residues. Trimming removed 3 bases from V and 3 bases from J; junction bases left unmatched: 10. Germline V gene lookup returns CDR1 SQVTM and CDR2 ANQGSEA. CDR3 sequence: CSVEGTVIGYTEAFF. The CDR3 bases are TGCAGCGTTGAGGGGACAGTTATTGGGTACACTGAAGCTTTCTTT.

This clone was recorded only once. The chain has TRBV30 and TRBJ1-5; the match to TRBD1 covers 7 bases. This CDR3 comprises 14 residues. After removal of 5 bases from V and 6 bases from J, the junction contained 10 bases not matched to a gene. Germline V gene lookup returns CDR1 GTSNPN and CDR2 SVGIG (reference sequence). CDR3 loop: CAWGHGQVGQPQHF. For the CDR3, the DNA is TGTGCCTGGGGGCATGGACAGGTGGGTCAGCCCCAGCATTTT.

The chain combines TRBV15 with TRBJ1-5, with a tentative D call TRBD1 (6 bases). Between the trimmed V and J ends, which lost 2 bases and 4 bases, there was a span of 18 bases. CDR1 is LNHNV and CDR2 is YYDKDF in the germline V gene (reference sequence). This CDR3 spans 17 amino acids. Written as DNA, the CDR3 is TGTGCCACCAGCAGAACCCGGGGCCAAAGGGGGAATCAGCCCCAGCATTTT. This translates into CATSRTRGQRGNQPQHF.

The chain joins TRBV6-5 to TRBJ2-7; D perhaps matches TRBD2 (5 bases). There are 14 residues in the CDR3. Trimming took 8 bases from V and 4 from J, leaving 18 bases between them. Germline lookup yields CDR1 MNHEY and CDR2 SVGAGI. CDR3 region: CASDRLSGFYEQYF. CDR3 DNA sequence: TGTGCCAGCGACCGCCTGAGCGGTTTTTACGAGCAGTACTTC.

The chain employs TRBV7-9 and TRBJ1-1; D not resolved. The germline gives CDR1 SEHNR, CDR2 FQNEAQ (reference sequence). The CDR3 is 12 amino acids. Trimming stripped 2 bases from V and 6 bases from J, with 7 bases between. CDR3 sequence (DNA): TGTGCCAGCAGCTTAATGTTCGCTGAAGCTTTCTTT. Translated, it gives CASSLMFAEAFF.

The chain links TRBV11-3 to TRBJ2-3; D is ambiguous. Germline values: CDR1 SGHNT, CDR2 YENEEA. This CDR3 is built from 15 residues. The ends were cut back, 5 bases at V and 0 bases at J, with 12 bases in the middle. The chain's CDR3 is CASSPRGASTDTQYF. CDR3 DNA: TGTGCCAGCAGCCCCCGAGGTGCTAGCACAGATACGCAGTATTTT.